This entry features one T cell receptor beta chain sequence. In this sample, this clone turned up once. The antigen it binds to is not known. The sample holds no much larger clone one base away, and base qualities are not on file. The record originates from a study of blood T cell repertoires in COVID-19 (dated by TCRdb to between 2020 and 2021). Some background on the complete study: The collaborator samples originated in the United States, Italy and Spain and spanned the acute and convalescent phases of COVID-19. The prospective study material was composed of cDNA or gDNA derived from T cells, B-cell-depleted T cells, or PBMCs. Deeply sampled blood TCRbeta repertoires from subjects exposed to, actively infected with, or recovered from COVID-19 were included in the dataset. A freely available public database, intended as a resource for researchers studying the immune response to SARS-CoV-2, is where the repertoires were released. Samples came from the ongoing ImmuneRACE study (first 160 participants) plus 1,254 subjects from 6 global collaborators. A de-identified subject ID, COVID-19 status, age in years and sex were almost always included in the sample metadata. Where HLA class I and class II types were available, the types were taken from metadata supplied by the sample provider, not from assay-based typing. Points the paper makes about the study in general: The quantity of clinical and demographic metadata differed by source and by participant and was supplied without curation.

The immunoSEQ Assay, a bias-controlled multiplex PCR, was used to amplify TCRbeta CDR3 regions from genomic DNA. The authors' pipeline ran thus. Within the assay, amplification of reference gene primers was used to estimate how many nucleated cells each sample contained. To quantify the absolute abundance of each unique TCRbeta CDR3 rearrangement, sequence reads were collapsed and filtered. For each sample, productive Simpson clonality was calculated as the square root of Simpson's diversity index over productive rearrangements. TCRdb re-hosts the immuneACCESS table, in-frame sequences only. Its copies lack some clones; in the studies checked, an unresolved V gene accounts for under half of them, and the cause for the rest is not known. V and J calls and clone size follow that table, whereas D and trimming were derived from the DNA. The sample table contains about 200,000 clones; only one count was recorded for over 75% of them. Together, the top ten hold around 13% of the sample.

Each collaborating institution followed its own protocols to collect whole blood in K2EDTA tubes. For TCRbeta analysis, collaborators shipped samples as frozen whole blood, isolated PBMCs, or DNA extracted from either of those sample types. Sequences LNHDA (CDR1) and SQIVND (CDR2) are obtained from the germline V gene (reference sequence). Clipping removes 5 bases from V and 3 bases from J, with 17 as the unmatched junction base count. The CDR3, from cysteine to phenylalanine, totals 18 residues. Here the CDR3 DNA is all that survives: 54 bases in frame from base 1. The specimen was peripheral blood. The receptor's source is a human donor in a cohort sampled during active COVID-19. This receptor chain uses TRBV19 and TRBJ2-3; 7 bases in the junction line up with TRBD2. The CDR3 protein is CASSPPLGLEVFTDTQYF. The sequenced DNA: TGTGCCAGTAGTCCCCCTCTCGGACTAGAAGTCTTTACAGATACGCAGTATTTT.